The next 22 T cell receptor beta chains were all read from a single sample in a study of identical twins. Using its own MiXCR run on the 5' RACE reads, TCRdb lists one record per CDR3 protein. The data contain about 660,000 distinct CDR3 sequences, 8.6% of them singletons. The data also belong to a second study, concerning yellow fever vaccine responses in identical twins.

Material: PBMCs. The receptors were gathered from a woman under 30 in good health.

This clonotype was recorded at least ten times. The chain is built from TRBV28 and TRBJ2-2, with D unclear. This CDR3 is 15 amino acids long. The V gene lost 2 bases and the J gene lost 0 bases, with 7 bases spanning the gap. Germline V lookup: CDR1 MDHEN, CDR2 SYDVKM. The CDR3 region has the DNA TGTGCCAGCAGTTTAGACATCGCGAACACCGGGGAGCTGTTTTTT. It codes for CASSLDIANTGELFF.

This clonotype has only a few counts. DNA for the CDR3: TGCGCCAGCAGCCAAGACACCAGCATGAACTATGGCTACACCTTC. Translating it yields CASSQDTSMNYGYTF. V is TRBV4-3 and J is TRBJ1-2; D is undetermined. Germline V gives CDR1 LGHNA, CDR2 YSLEER. The germline V and J ends were trimmed by 0 bases and 2 bases, with 10 bases remaining between them. This CDR3 is built from 15 residues.

This sequence joins TRBV6-2 or TRBV6-3 and TRBJ2-5; 12 positions match TRBD1. CDR1 MNHEY and CDR2 SVGEGT come from the germline V gene. This CDR3 spans 16 amino acids. J lost 6 bases, V lost 7 bases, and 12 bases had no gene match. The CDR3 DNA sequence: TGTGCCAGCACCCACTTGGGGACAGGGGGCAGGAAGACCCAGTACTTC. Translating gives CASTHLGTGGRKTQYF.

The genes are TRBV7-2 and TRBJ2-7; 8 positions agree with TRBD2. The germline V gene has CDR1 SGHTA and CDR2 FQGNSA. Trimming removed 5 bases from V and 7 bases from J; junction bases left unmatched: 7. This CDR3 has 13 amino acids. The DNA of the CDR3 is TGTGCCAGCAGCGCGGCGGGGGGAGCAGAGCAGTACTTC. Amino acids: CASSAAGGAEQYF.

This clonotype was seen a few times. The chain carries TRBV7-2 and TRBJ2-5; D tentatively fits TRBD1 or TRBD2 (5 bases each). The CDR3 extends over 15 amino acids. Trimming pared 5 bases from V and 4 bases from J, leaving 17 bases between. Per germline, CDR1 SGHTA and CDR2 FQGNSA. The CDR3 is CASSERGRGTETQYF. The CDR3 region has the DNA TGTGCCAGCAGCGAACGGGGAAGGGGAACAGAGACCCAGTACTTC.

This clonotype occurred a few times. The genes are TRBV28 and TRBJ2-5, with D perhaps TRBD1 (6 bases). Between the trimmed V and J ends, which lost 5 bases and 5 bases, there was a span of 18 bases. The CDR3 sequence is 15 residues long. Germline V gene sequence: CDR1 MDHEN, CDR2 SYDVKM. CDR3 nucleotide sequence: TGTGCCAGCAGTACCCAGGGGTTCGGCGTGGAGACCCAGTACTTC. Protein product: CASSTQGFGVETQYF.

The V gene is TRBV29-1, the J gene TRBJ1-1; 9 bases align to TRBD1. CDR1 and CDR2 from the germline V gene are SQVTM and ANQGSEA. The CDR3 has 12 amino acids. Trimming cost V 7 bases and J 5 bases; bases outside gene matches: 5. CDR3 nucleotide sequence: TGCAGCGGGGGACAGGGAGGAACTGAAGCTTTCTTT. Residues: CSGGQGGTEAFF.

This rearrangement joins TRBV15 to TRBJ2-5, with D possibly TRBD1 on 6 matching bases. Germline V gene lookup returns CDR1 LNHNV and CDR2 YYDKDF (reference sequence). The CDR3 is made up of 14 amino acids. V was pared by 0 bases and J by 5 bases, with 10 bases between. CDR3 sequence (DNA): TGTGCCACCAGCAGAGATCGACAGGCGGAGACCCAGTACTTC. Protein: CATSRDRQAETQYF.

The chain employs TRBV19 and TRBJ2-2; D gene uncertain. This CDR3 is 11 amino acids long. Germline V gene data show CDR1 as LNHDA and CDR2 as SQIVND (reference sequence). V was clipped by 7 bases and J by 8 bases, with 8 bases between them. This CDR3 reads CASKARGELFF. CDR3 in DNA: TGTGCCAGTAAGGCCAGGGGGGAGCTGTTTTTT.

The rearrangement uses TRBV12-3 or TRBV12-4 and TRBJ1-6, with TRBD1 matching over 7 bases. The CDR3 runs 15 residues. V shed 7 bases, J shed 6 bases, and the junction held 9 bases outside the gene matches. The CDR3 DNA follows: TGTGCCAGCACCTTGCTGGACAGGCTTAATTCACCCCTCCACTTT. Encoded protein: CASTLLDRLNSPLHF.

At least ten counts were recorded for this clonotype. The genes are TRBV12-3 or TRBV12-4 and TRBJ1-1, with TRBD1 as a possible D gene (5 bases). The CDR3 covers 14 residues. V was trimmed by 6 bases and J by 1 base, leaving 12 bases between them. This chain's CDR3 is CASSQGNGNTEAFF. The CDR3 DNA reads TGTGCCAGCAGCCAGGGAAATGGGAACACTGAAGCTTTCTTT.

Many counts were recorded for this clonotype. The rearrangement links TRBV4-2 to TRBJ2-5, with 9 bases identical to TRBD2. The V gene end was trimmed by 0 bases and the J gene end by 2 bases; junction bases not matched to a gene: 7. The CDR3 covers 17 residues. Germline V gene sequence: CDR1 LGHNA, CDR2 YNFKEQ. This chain's CDR3 is CASSQDFAGGLQETQYF. In DNA form, the CDR3 reads TGTGCCAGCAGCCAAGATTTTGCGGGGGGGCTACAAGAGACCCAGTACTTC.

This chain connects TRBV7-2 to TRBJ2-3; 8 nucleotides line up with TRBD2. V lost 5 bases and J lost 2; bases outside the gene matches: 9. The CDR3 loop spans 16 amino acids. Germline V gene data show CDR1 as SGHTA and CDR2 as FQGNSA. CDR3 coding DNA: TGTGCCAGCAGCCTCCTAGCGGGCCTGCACACAGATACGCAGTATTTT. As protein: CASSLLAGLHTDTQYF.

This sequence joins TRBV7-9 and TRBJ1-6; 7 bases map to TRBD1. CDR1 is SEHNR, CDR2 FQNEAQ, per germline (reference sequence). The CDR3 totals 16 residues. J lost 7 bases, V lost 4 bases, and 10 bases had no gene match. Written as DNA, the CDR3 is TGTGCCAGCAGCTCGACCGACAGGGCGGAAAATTCACCCCTCCACTTT. This gives the protein CASSSTDRAENSPLHF.

The genes are TRBV13 and TRBJ1-6; a possible D gene is TRBD1 (5 bases). The germline CDR1 and CDR2 sequences are PRHDT and FYEKMQ (reference sequence). The CDR3 loop spans 14 amino acids. V was cut by 6 bases and J by 9 bases, with 15 bases left in between. CDR3 nucleotides: TGTGCCAGCAGTGCGGGGGGTTCCCGTTCACCCCTCCACTTT. Its translation: CASSAGGSRSPLHF.

This clonotype was seen more than once but under ten times. V gene TRBV3-1 combines with J gene TRBJ1-1; 8 nucleotides match TRBD1. Germline V gene lookup returns CDR1 LGHDT and CDR2 YNNKEL (reference sequence). The CDR3 sequence is 16 residues long. The V gene end was trimmed by 2 bases and the J gene end by 1 base; junction bases not matched to a gene: 6. The CDR3 sequence is CASSQPTGGRNTEAFF. The CDR3 DNA reads as TGTGCCAGCAGCCAACCAACAGGGGGGAGGAACACTGAAGCTTTCTTT. Drawing the rest from reference TRBV3-1 and TRBJ1-1, the complete variable domain is DTAVSQTPKYLVTQMGNDKSIKCEQNLGHDTMYWYKQDSKKFLKIMFSYNNKELIINETVPNRFSPKSPDKAHLNLHINSLELGDSAVYFCASSQPTGGRNTEAFFGQGTRLTVV.

In its sample, this clonotype was seen many times. The V and J genes are TRBV12-3 or TRBV12-4 and TRBJ2-7, with 9 nucleotides matching TRBD1. The CDR3 runs to 14 residues. Losses at the gene ends were 2 bases for V and 6 bases for J; bases not matched to a gene: 5. The CDR3 spells CASSLTGGTGEQYF. CDR3 sequence (DNA): TGTGCCAGCAGTTTAACAGGGGGCACGGGCGAGCAGTACTTC.

This chain joins TRBV12-3 or TRBV12-4 and TRBJ1-1; tentatively, D is TRBD1 (5 bases). V was pared by 1 base and J by 3 bases, with 9 bases between. CDR3 length: 14 amino acids. The CDR3 DNA follows: TGTGCCAGCAGTTTAGAGAAGGGGTACACTGAAGCTTTCTTT. Residues: CASSLEKGYTEAFF.

This rearrangement joins TRBV11-2 to TRBJ2-7, with D maybe TRBD2 (5 bases). Trimming pared 5 bases from V and 6 bases from J, leaving 17 bases between. CDR1 is SGHAT and CDR2 is FQNNGV in the germline V gene. This CDR3 contains 14 residues. The CDR3, as DNA: TGTGCCAGCAGCGGTGCGGGCCAGCGGAGCGAGCAGTACTTC. Residues: CASSGAGQRSEQYF.

In this sample, this clonotype turned up a few times. J is TRBJ2-1 and V is TRBV21-1; the DNA was not used to check the table's D call, TRBD2. TRBV21-1 is classified as a pseudogene. This CDR3 has 17 amino acids. This chain's CDR3 is CASSKVWASGGYNEQFF. The CDR3 DNA reads as TGTGCCAGCAGCAAAGTTTGGGCGAGCGGGGGATACAATGAGCAGTTCTTC.

The chain combines TRBV20-1 with TRBJ2-7, with D hard to call. Trimming removed 0 bases at V and 6 bases at J, with 9 bases between. The CDR3 contains 12 residues. CDR1 is DFQATT, CDR2 SNEGSKA, per germline (reference sequence). The CDR3 spells CSARDPWGEQYF. The CDR3 bases are TGCAGTGCTAGAGACCCCTGGGGCGAGCAGTACTTC.

The V and J genes are TRBV20-1 and TRBJ2-2, with 11 nucleotides matching TRBD2. After removal of 6 bases from V and 3 bases from J, the junction contained 6 bases not matched to a gene. The CDR3 sequence is 15 residues long. The germline CDR1 and CDR2 sequences are DFQATT and SNEGSKA (reference sequence). The CDR3 reads CSAPTSGKDTGELFF. CDR3 DNA sequence: TGCAGTGCCCCGACTAGCGGGAAGGACACCGGGGAGCTGTTTTTT.